Following are 20 T cell receptor beta chains from one sample sequenced in a study of CD8 T cells in Susac syndrome. Roughly 0.45 to 1 ug RNA was reverse transcribed with random hexamers. TCRdb used MiXCR to reprocess the immunoSEQ multiplex PCR reads, holding one entry per CDR3 protein. Here the sample spans 130,000 or so distinct CDR3 sequences, approximately 96% being singletons. Sample: CD4+ T cells from PBMCs. The receptors were gathered from a human donor with multiple sclerosis.

The chain recombines TRBV6-5 with TRBJ1-2; possible D gene TRBD1, 5 bases. In germline, CDR1 is MNHEY, CDR2 SVGAGI. CDR3 length: 15 amino acids. V was clipped by 5 bases and J by 5 bases, with 18 bases between them. CDR3 residues: CASSPGPNAVYGYTF. The CDR3 nucleotides are TGTGCCAGCAGTCCGGGACCTAACGCGGTATATGGCTACACCTTC.

V is TRBV7-2 and J is TRBJ2-3; 8 bases agree with TRBD2. The germline gives CDR1 SGHTA, CDR2 FQGNSA. Trimming cost V 6 bases and J 1 base; bases outside gene matches: 6. The CDR3 has 15 residues. CDR3 amino acids: CASSLAGHRTDTQYF. In nucleotides, the CDR3 is TGTGCCAGCAGTCTAGCGGGCCACCGCACAGATACGCAGTATTTT. Full variable domain (outside the CDR3, taken from reference TRBV7-2 and TRBJ2-3): GAGVSQSPSNKVTEKGKDVELRCDPISGHTALYWYRQSLGQGLEFLIYFQGNSAPDKSGLPSDRFSAERTGGSVSTLTIQRTQQEDSAVYLCASSLAGHRTDTQYFGPGTRLTVL.

This chain connects TRBV28 to TRBJ2-7; 7 bases map to TRBD1. Germline V lookup: CDR1 MDHEN, CDR2 SYDVKM. The CDR3 spans 14 residues. V shed 5 bases and J 5 bases; nucleotides not matched to a gene: 9. DNA for the CDR3: TGTGCCAGCAGTCCCCGAAGGGGGCTTAACGAGCAGTACTTC. Its translation is CASSPRRGLNEQYF.

J is TRBJ2-7 and V is TRBV20-1; D could derive from TRBD1 or TRBD2 (6 bases each). The V end was cut by 2 bases, the J end by 2 bases, with 13 bases between. The CDR3 contains 14 residues. The germline CDR1 and CDR2 sequences are DFQATT and SNEGSKA (reference sequence). Here the CDR3 reads CSARKTGRTYEQYF. The CDR3 DNA reads as TGCAGTGCTAGAAAAACAGGGAGGACCTACGAGCAGTACTTC.

This chain links TRBV13 with TRBJ1-2; TRBD1 aligns across 9 bases. CDR1 and CDR2 from the germline V gene are PRHDT and FYEKMQ (reference sequence). V lost 2 bases and J lost 6; bases outside the gene matches: 10. The CDR3 totals 16 residues. CDR3 in DNA: TGTGCCAGCAGCTTATATACCGGGACAGGGCTTAATGGCTACACCTTC. Translation: CASSLYTGTGLNGYTF.

The V gene is TRBV11-2, the J gene TRBJ1-6, with D tentatively TRBD1 (5 bases). The CDR3 extends over 15 amino acids. Germline V gene data show CDR1 as SGHAT and CDR2 as FQNNGV. The V end was cut by 2 bases, the J end by 13 bases, with 18 bases between. The CDR3 nucleotides read TGTGCCAGCAGCTTATACGGCCGTAGGGGAAGCCCCCTCCACTTT. Its protein is CASSLYGRRGSPLHF.

The J gene is TRBJ1-1, the V gene TRBV7-9; the match to TRBD1 covers 8 bases. Germline trimming cut 5 bases from V and 1 base from J; bases unmatched to any gene: 3. This CDR3 has 14 residues. Germline V CDR1 and CDR2: SEHNR, FQNEAQ (reference sequence). CDR3: CASSLGQANTEAFF. The CDR3 coding sequence is TGTGCCAGCAGCCTGGGACAGGCGAACACTGAAGCTTTCTTT.

V and J are TRBV11-2 and TRBJ2-7, with 11 bases identical to TRBD2. Germline CDR1 and CDR2: SGHAT and FQNNGV. This CDR3 comprises 17 residues. V shed 1 base and J 2 bases; nucleotides not matched to a gene: 7. Written as DNA, the CDR3 is TGTGCCAGCAGCTTAGGAAGATCGGGACTAGCGGCCTACGAGCAGTACTTC. The encoded protein is CASSLGRSGLAAYEQYF. The full variable domain, in which reference TRBV11-2 and TRBJ2-7 provide the parts outside the CDR3, is EAGVAQSPRYKIIEKRQSVAFWCNPISGHATLYWYQQILGQGPKLLIQFQNNGVVDDSQLPKDRFSAERLKGVDSTLKIQPAKLEDSAVYLCASSLGRSGLAAYEQYFGPGTRLTVT.

This chain connects TRBV20-1 to TRBJ1-1; no clear D. The CDR3 covers 13 residues. Germline CDR1 reads DFQATT; CDR2 reads SNEGSKA (reference sequence). V gave up 3 bases and J gave up 4 bases, with 12 bases separating them. CDR3 nucleotide sequence: TGCAGTGCTAGGGGAGGAGGAGGCACTGAAGCTTTCTTT. Amino acid sequence: CSARGGGGTEAFF.

The genes are TRBV6-6 and TRBJ2-5, with D tentatively TRBD2 (5 bases). Germline CDR1 reads MNHNY; CDR2 reads SVGAGI (reference sequence). V was pared by 6 bases and J by 5 bases, with 19 bases between. The CDR3 runs 15 residues. CDR3 coding DNA: TGTGCCAGCAGCCAGACTACTAGGCGTCCCGAGACCCAGTACTTC. This codes for CASSQTTRRPETQYF.

The chain has TRBV18 and TRBJ1-1; no reliable D call. The ends were cut back, 3 bases at V and 1 base at J, with 6 bases in the middle. The germline V gene encodes CDR1 KGHSH and CDR2 LQKENI. The CDR3 length is 13 residues. CDR3 nucleotide sequence: TGTGCCAGCTCACCTTTCAGGAACACTGAAGCTTTCTTT. The encoded protein is CASSPFRNTEAFF.

This chain links TRBV7-6 with TRBJ1-5; D unresolved. The V gene lost 1 base and the J gene lost 6 bases, with 7 bases spanning the gap. Germline CDR1 SGHVS, CDR2 FNYEAQ. The CDR3 runs 13 residues. CDR3: CASSLGTGQPQHF. CDR3 DNA sequence: TGTGCCAGCAGCTTAGGGACGGGTCAGCCCCAGCATTTT. Together with reference TRBV7-6 and TRBJ1-5, the CDR3 gives the full variable domain: GAGVSQSPRYKVTKRGQDVALRCDPISGHVSLYWYRQALGQGPEFLTYFNYEAQQDKSGLPNDRFSAERPEGSISTLTIQRTEQRDSAMYRCASSLGTGQPQHFGDGTRLSIL.

The chain uses TRBV6-6 and TRBJ2-2; D is undetermined. The germline CDR1 and CDR2 sequences are MNHNY and SVGAGI (reference sequence). The CDR3 consists of 13 residues. V was cut by 7 bases and J by 5 bases, with 11 bases left in between. CDR3 protein: CASTPDGTGELFF. CDR3 nucleotide sequence: TGTGCCAGCACCCCGGACGGAACCGGGGAGCTGTTTTTT.

The J gene is TRBJ2-1, the V gene TRBV19; 10 bases line up with TRBD2. V trimming: 4 bases; J trimming: 8 bases; junction bases outside the gene matches: 2. Germline-derived CDR1 and CDR2 are LNHDA and SQIVND (reference sequence). The CDR3 consists of 13 residues. Here the CDR3 DNA reads TGTGCCAGTAGTACCACTAGCGGGGATGAGCAGTTCTTC. Its translation: CASSTTSGDEQFF.

The CDR3 DNA sequence: TGTGCCACTGGCCAGACTAGACAAGAGACCCAGTACTTC. This codes for CATGQTRQETQYF. The V call is TRBV2, the J call TRBJ2-5; D is perhaps TRBD2 (6 bases). Germline CDR1 is SNHLY and CDR2 is FYNNEI. V was shortened by 10 bases and J by 2 bases, with 14 bases between the two germline ends. The CDR3 loop spans 13 amino acids.

The rearrangement links TRBV24-1 to TRBJ2-3; the D call may be TRBD1 or TRBD2 (5 bases each). In germline, CDR1 is KGHDR, CDR2 SFDVKD. The CDR3 sequence is 16 residues long. V was cut by 4 bases and J by 3 bases, with 16 bases left in between. The CDR3 DNA reads TGTGCCACCAGTGACGGGGACGATTGGAGGACAGATACGCAGTATTTT. Amino acids: CATSDGDDWRTDTQYF.

V is TRBV7-8 and J is TRBJ2-1; a weak D match, TRBD1 (5 bases). V lost 8 bases and J lost 5, with 16 bases in between. CDR1 SGHVS and CDR2 FQNEAQ come from the germline V gene. The CDR3 extends over 14 amino acids. CDR3 nucleotide sequence: TGTGCCAGCCAAGGGGTTTCGGAGAACAATGAGCAGTTCTTC. It translates to CASQGVSENNEQFF.

The chain carries TRBV29-1 and TRBJ2-1; tentative D call: TRBD2 (8 bases). Germline CDR1 and CDR2: SQVTM and ANQGSEA. V was shortened by 4 bases and J by 4 bases, with 26 bases between the two germline ends. The CDR3 runs 18 residues. CDR3 protein: CSVALLGGTSGAYNEQFF. DNA of the CDR3: TGCAGCGTTGCTCTCTTAGGGGGCACTAGCGGTGCTTACAATGAGCAGTTCTTC.

This rearrangement joins TRBV13 to TRBJ1-1; weak D call: TRBD1 (6 bases). Germline CDR1 PRHDT, CDR2 FYEKMQ (reference sequence). V gave up 0 bases and J gave up 2 bases, with 19 bases separating them. This CDR3 is built from 18 residues. The CDR3 protein is CASSLGLSLIQGNTEAFF. CDR3 coding DNA: TGTGCCAGCAGCTTAGGCCTATCCCTAATACAGGGTAACACTGAAGCTTTCTTT.

The gene calls are TRBV19 and TRBJ1-2; TRBD1 aligns across 7 bases. Germline V gene sequence: CDR1 LNHDA, CDR2 SQIVND (reference sequence). This CDR3 is built from 13 residues. The V and J ends lost 9 bases and 6 bases, in that order; junction bases with no gene match: 10. Here the CDR3 DNA reads TGTGCCAGCGAGGGGGCGGCGGCGAATGGCTACACCTTC. As protein: CASEGAAANGYTF.